What follows describes a single T cell receptor (beta chain). CDR1 and CDR2 from the germline V gene are ENHRY and SYGVKD. Trimming stripped 2 bases from V and 4 bases from J, with 7 bases between. The CDR3 contains 13 residues. These data belong to a study of blood T cell repertoires in COVID-19. Whole-study context: Researchers got acute and convalescent COVID-19 samples from the United States, Italy and Spain. From T cells, B-cell-depleted T cells, or PBMCs came the material, which was cDNA or gDNA.

Methods used by the authors: Estimates of nucleated cell counts were drawn from the amplification of reference gene primers. Libraries were prepared by immunoSEQ multiplex PCR; TCRdb keeps only in-frame clonotypes and omits some of them. D and trimming come from the DNA, and the V and J calls and clone size come from that table. Found here are approximately 42,000 clones, roughly 77% of them singletons; the top ten hold about 25%. The receptor's source is an elderly man with acute or convalescent COVID-19. The rearrangement uses TRBV10-3 and TRBJ2-3, with D unclear. Sequencing input: peripheral blood. CDR3: CAISEVEPDTQYF. CDR3 sequence (DNA): TGTGCCATCAGTGAGGTCGAGCCAGATACGCAGTATTTT.